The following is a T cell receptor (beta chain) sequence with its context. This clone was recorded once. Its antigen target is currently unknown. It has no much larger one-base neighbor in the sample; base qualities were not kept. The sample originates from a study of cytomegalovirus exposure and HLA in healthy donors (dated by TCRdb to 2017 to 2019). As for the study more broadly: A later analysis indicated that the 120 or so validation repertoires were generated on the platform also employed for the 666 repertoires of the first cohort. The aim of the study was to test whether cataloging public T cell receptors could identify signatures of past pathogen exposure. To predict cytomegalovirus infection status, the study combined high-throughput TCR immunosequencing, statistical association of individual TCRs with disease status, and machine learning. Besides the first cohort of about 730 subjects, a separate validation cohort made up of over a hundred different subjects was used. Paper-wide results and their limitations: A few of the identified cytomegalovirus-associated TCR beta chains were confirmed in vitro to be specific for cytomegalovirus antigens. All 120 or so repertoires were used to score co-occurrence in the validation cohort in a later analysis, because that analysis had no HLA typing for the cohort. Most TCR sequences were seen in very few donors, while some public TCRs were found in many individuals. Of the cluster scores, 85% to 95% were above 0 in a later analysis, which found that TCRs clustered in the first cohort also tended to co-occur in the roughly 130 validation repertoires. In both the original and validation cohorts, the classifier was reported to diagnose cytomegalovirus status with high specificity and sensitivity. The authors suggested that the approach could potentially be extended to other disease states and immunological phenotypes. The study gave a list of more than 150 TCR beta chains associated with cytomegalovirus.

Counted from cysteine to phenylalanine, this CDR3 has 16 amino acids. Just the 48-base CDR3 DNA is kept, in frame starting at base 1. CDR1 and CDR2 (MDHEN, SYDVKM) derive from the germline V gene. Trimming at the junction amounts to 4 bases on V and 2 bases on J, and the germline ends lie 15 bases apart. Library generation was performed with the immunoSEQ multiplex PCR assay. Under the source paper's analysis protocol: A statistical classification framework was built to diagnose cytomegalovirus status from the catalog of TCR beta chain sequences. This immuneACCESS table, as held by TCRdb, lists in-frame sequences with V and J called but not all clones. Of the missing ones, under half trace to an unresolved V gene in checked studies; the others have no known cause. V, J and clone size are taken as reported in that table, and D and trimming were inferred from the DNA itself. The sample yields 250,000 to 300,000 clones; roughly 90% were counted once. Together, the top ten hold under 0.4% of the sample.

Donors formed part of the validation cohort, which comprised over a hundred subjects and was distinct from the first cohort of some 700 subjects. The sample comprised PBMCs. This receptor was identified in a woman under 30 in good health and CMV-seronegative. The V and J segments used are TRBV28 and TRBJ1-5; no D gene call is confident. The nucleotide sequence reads TGTGCCAGCAGTTCCCCGCCGGCGAGGGGCAATCAGCCCCAGCATTTT. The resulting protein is CASSSPPARGNQPQHF.